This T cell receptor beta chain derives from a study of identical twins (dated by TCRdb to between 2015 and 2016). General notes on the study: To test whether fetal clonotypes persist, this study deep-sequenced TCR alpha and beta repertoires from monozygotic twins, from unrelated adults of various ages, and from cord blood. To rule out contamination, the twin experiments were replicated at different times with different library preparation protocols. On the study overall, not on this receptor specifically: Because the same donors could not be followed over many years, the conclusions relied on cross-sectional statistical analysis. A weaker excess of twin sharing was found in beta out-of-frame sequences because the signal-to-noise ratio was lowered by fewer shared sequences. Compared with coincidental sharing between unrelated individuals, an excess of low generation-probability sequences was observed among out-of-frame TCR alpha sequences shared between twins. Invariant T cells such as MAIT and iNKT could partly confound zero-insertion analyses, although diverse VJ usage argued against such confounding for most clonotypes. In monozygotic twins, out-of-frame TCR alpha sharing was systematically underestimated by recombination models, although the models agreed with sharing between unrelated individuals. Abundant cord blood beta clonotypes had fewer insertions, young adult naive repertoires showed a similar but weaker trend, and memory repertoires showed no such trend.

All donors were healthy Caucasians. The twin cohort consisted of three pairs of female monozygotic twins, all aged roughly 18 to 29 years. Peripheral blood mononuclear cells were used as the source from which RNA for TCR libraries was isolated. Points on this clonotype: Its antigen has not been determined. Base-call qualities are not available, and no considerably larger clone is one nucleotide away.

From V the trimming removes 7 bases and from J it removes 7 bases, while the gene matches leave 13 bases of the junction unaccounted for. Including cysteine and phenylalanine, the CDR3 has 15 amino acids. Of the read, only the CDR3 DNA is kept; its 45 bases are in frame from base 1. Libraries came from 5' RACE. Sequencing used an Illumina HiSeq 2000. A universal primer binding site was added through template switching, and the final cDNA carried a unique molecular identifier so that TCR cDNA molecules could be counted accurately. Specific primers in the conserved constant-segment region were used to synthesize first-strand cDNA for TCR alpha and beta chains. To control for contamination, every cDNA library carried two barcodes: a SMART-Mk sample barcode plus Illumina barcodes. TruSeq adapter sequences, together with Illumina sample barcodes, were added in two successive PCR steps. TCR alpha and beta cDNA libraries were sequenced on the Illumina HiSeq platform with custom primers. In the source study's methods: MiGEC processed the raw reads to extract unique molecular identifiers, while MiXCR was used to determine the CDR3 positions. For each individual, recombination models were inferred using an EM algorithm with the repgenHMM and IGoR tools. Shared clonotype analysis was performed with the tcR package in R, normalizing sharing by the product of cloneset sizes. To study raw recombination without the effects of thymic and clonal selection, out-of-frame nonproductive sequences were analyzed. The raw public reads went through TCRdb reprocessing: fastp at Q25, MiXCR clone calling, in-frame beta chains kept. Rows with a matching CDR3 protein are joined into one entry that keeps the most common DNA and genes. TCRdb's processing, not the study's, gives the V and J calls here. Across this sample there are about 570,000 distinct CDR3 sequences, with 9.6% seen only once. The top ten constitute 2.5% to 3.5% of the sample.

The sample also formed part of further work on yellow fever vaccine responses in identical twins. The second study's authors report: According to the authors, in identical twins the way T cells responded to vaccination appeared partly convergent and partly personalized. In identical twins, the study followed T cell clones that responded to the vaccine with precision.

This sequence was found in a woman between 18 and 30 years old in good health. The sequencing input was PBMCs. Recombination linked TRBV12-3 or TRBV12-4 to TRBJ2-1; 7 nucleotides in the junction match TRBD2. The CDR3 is CASTTLRGMRNEQFF. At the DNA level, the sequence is TGTGCCAGCACCACCCTGCGGGGGATGCGGAATGAGCAGTTCTTC.